Only a few counts were recorded for the clone carrying this TCR beta chain. What it binds is not known. The data stem from a study of cytomegalovirus exposure and HLA in healthy donors. Overall study findings and caveats: A likely sequencing artifact accounted for one observed cluster of highly shared sequence variants. No immune exposure information besides CMV serostatus was available.

Amplification used 60 Vbeta primers and 13 Jbeta primers. The protocol was immunoSEQ multiplex PCR, while the TCRdb copy is restricted to in-frame clones and leaves out a portion. The sample contains about 98,000 clones, under 75% of which appear only once. At collection, donors were nominally healthy, but unrecorded immune exposures were probable. Germline V CDR1 and CDR2: SQVTM, ANQGSEA. Losses at the gene ends were 5 bases for V and 1 base for J; bases not matched to a gene: 7. This CDR3 contains 14 residues. This clonotype was obtained from a female donor in good health and CMV-seronegative. The V call is TRBV29-1, the J call TRBJ2-7, with TRBD1 matching 8 bases. Sequences were obtained from PBMCs. This CDR3 reads CSVSVGTGSYEQYF. The CDR3 bases are TGCAGCGTTAGTGTAGGGACAGGATCCTACGAGCAGTACTTC.